The clone carrying this T cell receptor (beta chain) was counted only a few times. Antigen unknown. The CDR3 totals 16 residues. Germline CDR1 is SGHDT and CDR2 is YYEEEE. Between the trimmed V and J ends, which lost 2 bases and 1 base, there was a span of 10 bases. The source of the sample is a study of T cell repertoires in cytomegalovirus infection. Via MiXCR, TCRdb re-called the reads, giving one row per CDR3 protein. Here the sample spans some 900,000 distinct CDR3 sequences, 30% to 35% being singletons. Broader study findings: Totalled public TCR beta family frequency picked out people who carried CMV plus the relevant HLA. Dominant in the ex vivo response were TCR beta clonotypes restricted by HLA-C and specific for CMV.

Sequenced here: cultured CD8+ T cells from PBMCs, sampled from culture after CMV antigen stimulation. The TCR comes from a human donor in good health (CMV status not recorded). Some clones in this sample may be carry-over from other donors' samples. The chain couples TRBV5-6 to TRBJ2-6, with a weak D call TRBD1 (6 bases). CDR3 sequence reads: CASSFRGPSGANVLTF. CDR3 DNA sequence: TGTGCCAGCAGCTTCAGGGGACCATCTGGGGCCAACGTCCTGACTTTC.